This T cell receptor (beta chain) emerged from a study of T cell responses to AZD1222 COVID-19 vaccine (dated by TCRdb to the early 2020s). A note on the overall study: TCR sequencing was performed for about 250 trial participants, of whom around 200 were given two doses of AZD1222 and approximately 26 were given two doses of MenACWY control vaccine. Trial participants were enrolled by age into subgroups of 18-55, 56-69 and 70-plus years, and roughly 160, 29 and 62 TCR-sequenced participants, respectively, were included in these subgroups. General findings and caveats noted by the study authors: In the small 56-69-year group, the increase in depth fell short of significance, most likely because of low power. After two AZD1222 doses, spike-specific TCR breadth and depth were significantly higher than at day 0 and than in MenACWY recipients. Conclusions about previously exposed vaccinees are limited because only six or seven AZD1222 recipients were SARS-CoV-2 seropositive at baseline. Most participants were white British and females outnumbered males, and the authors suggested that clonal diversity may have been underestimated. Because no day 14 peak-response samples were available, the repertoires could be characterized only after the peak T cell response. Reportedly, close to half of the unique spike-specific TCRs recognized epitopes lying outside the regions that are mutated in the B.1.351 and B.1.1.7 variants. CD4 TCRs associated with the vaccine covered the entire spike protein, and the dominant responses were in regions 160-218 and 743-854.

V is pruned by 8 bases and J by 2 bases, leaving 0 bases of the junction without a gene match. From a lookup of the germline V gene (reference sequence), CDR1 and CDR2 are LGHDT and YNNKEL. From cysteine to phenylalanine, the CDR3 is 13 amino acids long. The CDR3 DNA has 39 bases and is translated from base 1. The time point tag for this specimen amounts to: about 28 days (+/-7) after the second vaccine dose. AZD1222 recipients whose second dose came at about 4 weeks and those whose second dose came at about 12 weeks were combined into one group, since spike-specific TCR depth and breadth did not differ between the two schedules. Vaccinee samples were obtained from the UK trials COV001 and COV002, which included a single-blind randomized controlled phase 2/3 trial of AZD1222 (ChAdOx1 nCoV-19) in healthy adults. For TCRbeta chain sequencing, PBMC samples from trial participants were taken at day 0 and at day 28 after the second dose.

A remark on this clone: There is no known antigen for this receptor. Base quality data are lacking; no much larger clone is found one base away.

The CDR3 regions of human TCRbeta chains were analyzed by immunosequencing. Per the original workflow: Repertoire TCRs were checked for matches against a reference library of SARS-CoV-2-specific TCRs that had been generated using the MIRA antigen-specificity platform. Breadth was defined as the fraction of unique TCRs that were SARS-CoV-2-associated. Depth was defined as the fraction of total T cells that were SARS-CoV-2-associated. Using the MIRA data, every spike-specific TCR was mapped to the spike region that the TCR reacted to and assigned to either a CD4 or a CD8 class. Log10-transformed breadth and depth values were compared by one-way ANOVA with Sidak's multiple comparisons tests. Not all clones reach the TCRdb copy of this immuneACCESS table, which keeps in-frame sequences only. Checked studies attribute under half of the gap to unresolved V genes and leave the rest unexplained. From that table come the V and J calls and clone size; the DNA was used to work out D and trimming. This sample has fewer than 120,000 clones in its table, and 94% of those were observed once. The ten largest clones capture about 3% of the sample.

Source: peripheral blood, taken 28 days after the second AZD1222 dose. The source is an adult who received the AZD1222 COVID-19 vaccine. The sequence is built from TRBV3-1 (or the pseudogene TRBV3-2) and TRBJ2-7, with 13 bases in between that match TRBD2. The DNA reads TGTGCCAGCGGGACTAGCGGGGCCTACGAGCAGTACTTC. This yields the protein CASGTSGAYEQYF.